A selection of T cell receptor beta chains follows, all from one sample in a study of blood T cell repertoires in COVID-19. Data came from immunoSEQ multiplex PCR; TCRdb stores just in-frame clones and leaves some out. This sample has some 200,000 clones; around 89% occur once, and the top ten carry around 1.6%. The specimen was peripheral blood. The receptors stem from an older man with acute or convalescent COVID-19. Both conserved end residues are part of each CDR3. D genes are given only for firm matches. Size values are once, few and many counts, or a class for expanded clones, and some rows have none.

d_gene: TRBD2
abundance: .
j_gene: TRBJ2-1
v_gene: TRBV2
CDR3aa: CANLAGVSSYNEQFF

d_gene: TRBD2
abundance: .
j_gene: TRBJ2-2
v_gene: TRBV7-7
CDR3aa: CASSSGLPNTGELFF

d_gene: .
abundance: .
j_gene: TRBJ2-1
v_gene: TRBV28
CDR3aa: CASSPSYNEQFF

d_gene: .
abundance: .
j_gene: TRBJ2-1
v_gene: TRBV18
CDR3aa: CASSPPTVTYNEQFF

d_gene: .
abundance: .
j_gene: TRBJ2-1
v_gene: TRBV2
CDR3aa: CASSSAPRLDEQFF

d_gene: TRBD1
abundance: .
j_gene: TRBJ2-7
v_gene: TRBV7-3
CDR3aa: CASSVTGGRSYEQYF

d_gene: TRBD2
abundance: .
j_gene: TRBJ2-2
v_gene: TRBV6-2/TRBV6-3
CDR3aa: CASSYSAGGPTGELFF

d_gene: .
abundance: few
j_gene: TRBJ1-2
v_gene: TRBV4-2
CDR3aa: CASSPLGGNYGYTF

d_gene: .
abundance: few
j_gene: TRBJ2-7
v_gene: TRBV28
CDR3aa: CASSVSTYEQYF

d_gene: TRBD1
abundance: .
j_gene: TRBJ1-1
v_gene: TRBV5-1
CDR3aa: CASTLDRGRTEAFF

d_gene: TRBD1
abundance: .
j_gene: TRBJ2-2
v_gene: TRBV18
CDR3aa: CASSLGQGSTGELFF

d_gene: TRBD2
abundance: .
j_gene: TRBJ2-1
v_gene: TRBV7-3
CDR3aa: CASSLIATPGGTSNEQFF

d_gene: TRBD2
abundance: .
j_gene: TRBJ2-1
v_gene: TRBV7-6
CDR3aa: CASTPQEASGRAGDEQFF

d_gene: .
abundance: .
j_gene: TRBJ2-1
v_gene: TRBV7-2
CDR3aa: CASTEGEVTAYNEQFF

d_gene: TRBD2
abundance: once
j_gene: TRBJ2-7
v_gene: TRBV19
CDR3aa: CASTGTSGSSYEQYF

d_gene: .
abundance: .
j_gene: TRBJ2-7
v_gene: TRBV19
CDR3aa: CASSMMGGYEQYF

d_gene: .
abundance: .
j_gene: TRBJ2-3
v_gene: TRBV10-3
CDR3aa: CAISWSTGDTQYF

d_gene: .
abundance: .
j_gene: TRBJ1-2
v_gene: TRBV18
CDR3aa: CASSPLASGTGYTF

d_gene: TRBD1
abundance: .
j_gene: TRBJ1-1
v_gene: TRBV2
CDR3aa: CASSATGGRTEAFF

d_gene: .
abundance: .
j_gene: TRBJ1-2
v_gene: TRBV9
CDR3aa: CASSDQGYGYTF